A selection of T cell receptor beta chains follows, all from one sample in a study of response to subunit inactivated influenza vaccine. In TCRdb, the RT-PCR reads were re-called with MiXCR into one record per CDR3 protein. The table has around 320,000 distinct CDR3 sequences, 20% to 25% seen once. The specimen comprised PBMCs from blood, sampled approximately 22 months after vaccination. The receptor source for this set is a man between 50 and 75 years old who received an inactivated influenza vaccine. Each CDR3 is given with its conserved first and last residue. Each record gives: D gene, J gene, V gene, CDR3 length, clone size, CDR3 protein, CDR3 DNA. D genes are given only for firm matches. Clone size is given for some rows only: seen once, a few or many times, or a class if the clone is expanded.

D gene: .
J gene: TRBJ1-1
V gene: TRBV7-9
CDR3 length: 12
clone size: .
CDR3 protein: CAGYVTNTEAFF
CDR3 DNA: TGTGCCGGCTATGTGACCAACACTGAAGCTTTCTTT

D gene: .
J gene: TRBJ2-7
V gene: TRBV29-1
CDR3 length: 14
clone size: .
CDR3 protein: CSVEERGGDYEQYF
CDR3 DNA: TGCAGCGTTGAAGAGAGGGGTGGTGACTACGAGCAGTACTTC

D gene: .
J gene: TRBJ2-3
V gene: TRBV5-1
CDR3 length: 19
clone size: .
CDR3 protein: CASSPPGTGTSFSTDTQYF
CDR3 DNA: TGCGCCAGCAGCCCGCCCGGGACGGGGACGTCTTTCTCCACAGATACGCAGTATTTT

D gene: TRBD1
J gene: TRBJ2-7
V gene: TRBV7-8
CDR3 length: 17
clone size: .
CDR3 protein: CASSLGLWGTGTYEQYF
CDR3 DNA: TGTGCCAGCAGCTTAGGTCTCTGGGGGACAGGGACGTACGAGCAGTACTTC

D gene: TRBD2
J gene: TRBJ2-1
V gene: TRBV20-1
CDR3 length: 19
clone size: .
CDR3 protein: CSARTHSPYSGSSYNEQFF
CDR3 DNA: TGCAGTGCTAGAACTCATTCCCCCTATAGCGGGAGCTCCTACAATGAGCAGTTCTTC

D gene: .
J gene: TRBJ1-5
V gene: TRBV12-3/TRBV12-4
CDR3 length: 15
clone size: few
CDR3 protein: CASSFNDYSNQPQHF
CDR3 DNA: TGTGCCAGCAGTTTTAACGATTATAGCAATCAGCCCCAGCATTTT

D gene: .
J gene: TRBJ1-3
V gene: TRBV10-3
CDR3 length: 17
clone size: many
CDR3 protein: CAITSRADPSSGNTIYF
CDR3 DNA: TGTGCCATCACTTCGAGGGCAGACCCGAGCTCTGGAAACACCATATATTTT

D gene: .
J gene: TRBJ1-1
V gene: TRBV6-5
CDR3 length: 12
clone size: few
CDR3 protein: CASSYWGSEAFF
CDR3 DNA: TGTGCCAGCAGTTACTGGGGTTCTGAAGCTTTCTTT

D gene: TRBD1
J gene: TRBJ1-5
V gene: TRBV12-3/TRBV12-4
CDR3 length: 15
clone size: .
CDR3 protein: CASRPGQGREQPQHF
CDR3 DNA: TGTGCCAGCAGACCGGGACAGGGGAGAGAACAGCCCCAGCATTTT

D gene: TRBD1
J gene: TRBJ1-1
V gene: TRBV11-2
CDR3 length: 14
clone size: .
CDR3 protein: CASSPMTGRTEAFF
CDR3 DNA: TGTGCCAGCAGCCCCATGACAGGGCGGACTGAAGCTTTCTTT

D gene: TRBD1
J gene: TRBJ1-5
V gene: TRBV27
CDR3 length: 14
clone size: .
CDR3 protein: CASSLSQGQLPQHF
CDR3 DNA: TGTGCCAGCAGTTTAAGTCAGGGACAGTTGCCCCAGCATTTT

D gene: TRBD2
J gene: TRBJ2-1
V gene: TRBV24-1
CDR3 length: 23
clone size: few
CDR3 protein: CATSGSGRALHDLKFSSYNEQFF
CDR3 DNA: TGTGCCACTTCAGGAAGCGGGAGGGCCTTACACGATTTAAAGTTCAGCTCCTACAATGAGCAGTTCTTC

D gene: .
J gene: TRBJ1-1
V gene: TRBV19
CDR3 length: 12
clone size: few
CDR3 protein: CASTFGGTEAFF
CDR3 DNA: TGTGCCAGTACATTTGGTGGCACTGAAGCTTTCTTT

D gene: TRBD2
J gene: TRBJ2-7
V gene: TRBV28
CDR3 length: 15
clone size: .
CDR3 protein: CASHGTSGRVDEQYF
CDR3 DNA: TGTGCCTCTCATGGGACTAGCGGGAGGGTCGACGAGCAGTACTTC

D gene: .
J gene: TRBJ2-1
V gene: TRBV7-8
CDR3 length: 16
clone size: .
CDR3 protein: CASSLVRVRSYNEQFF
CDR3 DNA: TGTGCCAGCAGCTTAGTCCGGGTGCGCTCCTACAATGAGCAGTTCTTC

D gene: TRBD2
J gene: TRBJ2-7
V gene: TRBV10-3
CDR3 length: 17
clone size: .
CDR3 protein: CAISELNLRREDHEQYF
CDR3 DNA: TGTGCCATCAGTGAGTTGAATCTCCGGCGGGAGGACCACGAGCAGTACTTC

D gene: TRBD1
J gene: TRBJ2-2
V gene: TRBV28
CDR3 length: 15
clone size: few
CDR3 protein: CASSLGQASAGELFF
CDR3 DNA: TGTGCCAGCAGTTTGGGACAGGCGTCGGCCGGGGAGCTGTTTTTT

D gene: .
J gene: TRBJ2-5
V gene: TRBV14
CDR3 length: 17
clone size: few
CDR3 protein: CASSQDSGSGFGETQYF
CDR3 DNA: TGTGCCAGCAGCCAAGATTCGGGTTCTGGATTTGGAGAGACCCAGTACTTC

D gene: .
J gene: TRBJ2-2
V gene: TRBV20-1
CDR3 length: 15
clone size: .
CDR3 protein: CSASLGHSASGELFF
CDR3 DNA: TGCAGTGCTAGCCTCGGACATTCAGCCTCCGGGGAGCTGTTTTTT

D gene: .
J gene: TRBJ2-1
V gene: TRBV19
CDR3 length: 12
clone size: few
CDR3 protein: CASRSDGNEQFF
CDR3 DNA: TGTGCCAGTAGGTCCGACGGCAATGAGCAGTTCTTC

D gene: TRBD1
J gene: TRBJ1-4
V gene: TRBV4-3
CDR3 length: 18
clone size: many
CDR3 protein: CASSQTPGWTGGNEKLFF
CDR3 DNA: TGCGCCAGCAGCCAAACGCCTGGGTGGACAGGGGGAAATGAAAAACTGTTTTTT

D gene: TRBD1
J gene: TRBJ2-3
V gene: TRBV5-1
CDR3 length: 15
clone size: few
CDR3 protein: CASSSGTDPPDTQYF
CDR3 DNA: TGCGCCAGCAGCTCCGGGACAGATCCCCCAGATACGCAGTATTTT

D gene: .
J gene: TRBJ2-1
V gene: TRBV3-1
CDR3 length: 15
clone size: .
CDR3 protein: CASSPQASAYNEQFF
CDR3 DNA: TGTGCCAGCAGCCCTCAGGCGAGCGCCTACAATGAGCAGTTCTTC

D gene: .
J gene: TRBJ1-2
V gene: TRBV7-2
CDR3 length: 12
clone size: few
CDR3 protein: CASSLAAYGYTF
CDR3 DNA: TGTGCCAGCAGCTTAGCAGCGTATGGCTACACCTTC

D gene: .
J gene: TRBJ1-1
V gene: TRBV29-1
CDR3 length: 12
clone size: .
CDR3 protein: CSVQTGGTEAFF
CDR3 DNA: TGCAGCGTCCAGACAGGCGGGACTGAAGCTTTCTTT

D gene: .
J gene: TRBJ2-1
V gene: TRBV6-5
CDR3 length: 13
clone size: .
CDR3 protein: CASSYDLTVEQFF
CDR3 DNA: TGTGCCAGCAGTTACGATTTAACGGTTGAGCAGTTCTTC

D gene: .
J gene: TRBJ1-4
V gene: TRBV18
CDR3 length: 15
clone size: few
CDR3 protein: CASSPKIGVNEKLFF
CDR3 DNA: TGTGCCAGCTCACCGAAAATCGGGGTTAATGAAAAACTGTTTTTT

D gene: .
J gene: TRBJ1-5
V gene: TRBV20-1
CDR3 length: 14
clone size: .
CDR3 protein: CSASARDTVKPQHF
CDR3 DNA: TGCAGTGCTAGCGCCCGGGACACCGTGAAGCCCCAGCATTTT

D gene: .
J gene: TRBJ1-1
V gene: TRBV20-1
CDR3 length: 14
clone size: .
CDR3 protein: CSARQTALRTEAFF
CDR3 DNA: TGCAGTGCTAGGCAAACAGCCTTAAGGACTGAAGCTTTCTTT

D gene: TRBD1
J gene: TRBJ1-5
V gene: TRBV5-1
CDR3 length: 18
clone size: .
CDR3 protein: CASSFPGQGMCGNQPQHF
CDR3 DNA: TGCGCCAGCAGCTTCCCGGGACAGGGAATGTGTGGCAATCAGCCCCAGCATTTT

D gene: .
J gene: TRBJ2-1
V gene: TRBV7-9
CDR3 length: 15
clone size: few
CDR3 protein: CASSLVRPSYNEQFF
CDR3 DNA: TGTGCCAGCAGCTTAGTTCGGCCCTCCTACAATGAGCAGTTCTTC

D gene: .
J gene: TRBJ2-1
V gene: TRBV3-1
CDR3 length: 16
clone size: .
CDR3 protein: CASSLERWASYNEQFF
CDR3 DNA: TGTGCCAGCAGTCTCGAGAGGTGGGCATCCTACAATGAGCAGTTCTTC

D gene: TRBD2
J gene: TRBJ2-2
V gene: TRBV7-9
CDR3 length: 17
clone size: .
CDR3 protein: CASSSLAGGPNTGELFF
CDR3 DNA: TGTGCCAGCAGCTCCCTAGCGGGGGGGCCAAACACCGGGGAGCTGTTTTTT

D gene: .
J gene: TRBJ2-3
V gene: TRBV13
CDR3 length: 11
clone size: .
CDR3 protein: CASSSVDTQYF
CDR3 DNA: TGTGCCAGCAGCTCTGTAGATACGCAGTATTTT

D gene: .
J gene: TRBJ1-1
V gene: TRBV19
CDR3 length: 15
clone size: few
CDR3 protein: CASSIGRGLNTEAFF
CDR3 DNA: TGTGCCAGTAGTATAGGAAGGGGACTGAACACTGAAGCTTTCTTT

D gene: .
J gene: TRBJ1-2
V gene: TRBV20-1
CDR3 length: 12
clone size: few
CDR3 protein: CSAGGLQGGYTF
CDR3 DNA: TGCAGTGCTGGGGGACTCCAAGGCGGCTACACCTTC

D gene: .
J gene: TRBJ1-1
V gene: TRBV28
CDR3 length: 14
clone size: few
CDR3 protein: CASSVPGLSTEAFF
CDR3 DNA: TGTGCCAGCAGTGTACCGGGCCTGAGCACTGAAGCTTTCTTT